This entry describes one T cell receptor beta chain. Its antigen is not known. This entry belongs to a study of cytotoxic CD8 clonotypes in ibrutinib-treated CLL. Findings of the study overall: Elevated clonality accompanied ibrutinib response, with a return toward baseline values at progression.

Sequencing was performed with immunoSEQ multiplex PCR; in TCRdb, only in-frame clones are kept and a portion is missing. The table records about 130,000 clones, roughly 84% of them present only once. CDR1 and CDR2 from the germline V gene are MDHEN and SYDVKM. This CDR3 is 12 amino acids long. V lost 4 bases and J 7 bases, leaving 8 bases between the germline ends. Genomic DNA (roughly 1.8 micrograms) was obtained from cryopreserved PBMCs for construction of TCR beta libraries. The sample was PBMCs, taken after 24 months of ibrutinib treatment. The chain combines TRBV28 with TRBJ1-5; no clear D. This TCR was sampled from a human donor with chronic lymphocytic leukemia. CDR3 sequence reads: CASSSGPQPQHF. CDR3 sequence (DNA): TGTGCCAGCAGTTCCGGGCCACAGCCCCAGCATTTT.